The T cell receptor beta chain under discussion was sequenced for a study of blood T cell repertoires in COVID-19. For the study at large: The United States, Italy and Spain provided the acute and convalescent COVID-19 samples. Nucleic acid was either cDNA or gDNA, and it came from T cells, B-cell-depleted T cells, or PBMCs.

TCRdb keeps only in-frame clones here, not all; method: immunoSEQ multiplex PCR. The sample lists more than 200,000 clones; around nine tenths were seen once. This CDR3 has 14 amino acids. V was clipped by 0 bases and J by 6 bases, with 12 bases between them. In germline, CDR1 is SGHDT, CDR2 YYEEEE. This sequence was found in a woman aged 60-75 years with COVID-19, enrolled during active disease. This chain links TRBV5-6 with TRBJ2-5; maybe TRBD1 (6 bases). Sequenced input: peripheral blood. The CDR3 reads CASSLVGTRKTQYF. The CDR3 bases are TGTGCCAGCAGCTTGGTCGGGACACGGAAGACCCAGTACTTC.